This passage covers 15 T cell receptor beta chains from one sample sequenced in a study of neurological immune-mediated disorders. As for time point: longitudinal time-point 3. TCRdb used MiXCR to reprocess the 5' RACE reads, holding one entry per CDR3 protein. The table shows 43,000 or so distinct CDR3 sequences, with roughly 14% occurring only once. The material sequenced was PBMCs. These receptors were collected from a man younger than 40 in good health.

This clonotype was counted ten times or more. V gene TRBV9 combines with J gene TRBJ1-1, with D possibly matching TRBD1 (6 bases). V lost 4 bases and J lost 0, with 10 bases in between. The CDR3 runs to 14 residues. Germline values: CDR1 SGDLS, CDR2 YYNGEE. CDR3 bases: TGTGCCAGCAGCCCCACAGGGATGAACACTGAAGCTTTCTTT. It yields the protein CASSPTGMNTEAFF.

The chain is built from TRBV6-6 and TRBJ2-7; TRBD1 matches at 11 bases. Germline assignment: CDR1 MNHNY and CDR2 SVGAGI (reference sequence). V shed 6 bases and J 4 bases; nucleotides not matched to a gene: 11. This CDR3 contains 16 residues. The CDR3 bases are TGTGCCAGCAGCCGGGACAGGGGGGCTCCTCGTTACGAGCAGTACTTC. Encoded protein: CASSRDRGAPRYEQYF.

In its sample, this clonotype was seen many times. The rearrangement links TRBV12-3 or TRBV12-4 to TRBJ1-1; a possible D gene is TRBD1 (6 bases). V lost 6 bases and J lost 1, with 15 bases in between. This CDR3 is 15 amino acids long. CDR3 sequence (DNA): TGTGCCAGCAGGGAACAGGGTTTTGGGAACACTGAAGCTTTCTTT. Translating gives CASREQGFGNTEAFF.

This clonotype was found many times. The chain links TRBV29-1 to TRBJ2-7; 11 bases agree with TRBD1. This CDR3 has 14 residues. Looked up from germline, CDR1 is SQVTM and CDR2 is ANQGSEA. The V and J ends lost 6 bases and 2 bases, in that order; junction bases with no gene match: 6. CDR3 DNA: TGCAGCGTCGGAGGGGGACAGGGGGCCTACGAGCAGTACTTC. Its protein is CSVGGGQGAYEQYF.

This clonotype was detected ten times or more. The gene calls are TRBV15 and TRBJ2-5, with 8 positions matching TRBD1. The trim removed 0 bases at V and 5 bases at J, leaving 8 bases unmatched. This CDR3 has 16 amino acids. Per the germline V gene, CDR1 is LNHNV and CDR2 is YYDKDF (reference sequence). The CDR3 DNA reads TGTGCCACCAGCAGAGATCTCCCGGACAGGGACGAGACCCAGTACTTC. It codes for CATSRDLPDRDETQYF.

This clonotype came up many times. The V gene is TRBV5-1, the J gene TRBJ2-5; a possible D gene is TRBD1 (7 bases). CDR1 is SGHRS and CDR2 is YFSETQ in the germline V gene. The CDR3 extends over 16 amino acids. Trimming left V 0 bases short and J 4 bases short, with 16 bases between. As DNA, the CDR3 is TGCGCCAGCAGCTTGGGGGCAGGGGGGTTTCCAGAGACCCAGTACTTC. Amino acid sequence: CASSLGAGGFPETQYF.

This clonotype was counted at least ten times. V and J are TRBV3-1 and TRBJ1-2, with D unclear. The CDR3 is made up of 10 amino acids. Trimming took 8 bases from V and 8 from J, leaving 9 bases between them. Germline lookup yields CDR1 LGHDT and CDR2 YNNKEL (reference sequence). For the CDR3, the DNA is TGTGCCAGCTTTAGTTGCGGCTACACCTTC. It codes for CASFSCGYTF.

This clonotype came up once. J is TRBJ2-2 and V is TRBV28; D might be TRBD1 (5 bases). Germline CDR1 reads MDHEN; CDR2 reads SYDVKM. CDR3 length: 14 residues. V lost 7 bases and J 3 bases, leaving 12 bases between the germline ends. CDR3 bases: TGTGCCAGCAAGGGCAGGGAATACACCGGGGAGCTGTTTTTT. Translation gives CASKGREYTGELFF.

This clonotype was found many times. The chain joins TRBV11-2 to TRBJ2-1; 10 bases fit TRBD2. Trimming took 5 bases from V and 5 from J; bases not matched to a gene: 6. The CDR3 consists of 15 residues. CDR1 is SGHAT and CDR2 is FQNNGV in the germline V gene. CDR3 coding DNA: TGTGCCAGCAGCCAAGGACTAGCGGATCACAATGAGCAGTTCTTC. Amino acid sequence: CASSQGLADHNEQFF.

This chain links TRBV7-3 with TRBJ2-1; 7 bases are a match to TRBD1. After removal of 3 bases from V and 1 base from J, the junction contained 6 bases not matched to a gene. Per germline, CDR1 SGHTA and CDR2 FQGTGA. CDR3 length: 16 residues. CDR3 amino acids: CASSFTGQKSYNEQFF. The DNA of the CDR3 is TGTGCCAGCAGCTTTACGGGACAGAAATCCTACAATGAGCAGTTCTTC. Full variable domain (remainder filled in from reference TRBV7-3 and TRBJ2-1): GAGVSQTPSNKVTEKGKYVELRCDPISGHTALYWYRQSLGQGPEFLIYFQGTGAADDSGLPNDRFFAVRPEGSVSTLKIQRTERGDSAVYLCASSFTGQKSYNEQFFGPGTRLTVL.

This clonotype appeared many times. The gene calls are TRBV29-1 and TRBJ2-3, with D uncertain. The germline CDR1 and CDR2 sequences are SQVTM and ANQGSEA. The CDR3 runs 11 residues. V shed 6 bases and J shed 2 bases, with 6 bases lying between them. The CDR3 sequence: CSVKDTDTQYF. CDR3 nucleotide sequence: TGCAGCGTAAAGGACACAGATACGCAGTATTTT.

The rearrangement links TRBV5-1 to TRBJ2-3; D is perhaps TRBD1 or TRBD2 (5 bases each). Germline-derived CDR1 and CDR2 are SGHRS and YFSETQ. With 5 bases removed from V and 6 bases from J, the gap between germline ends came to 19 bases. The CDR3 runs to 15 residues. DNA of the CDR3: TGCGCCAGCAGGGCCGGGGCTGACTGGATGGATACGCAGTATTTT. It translates to CASRAGADWMDTQYF.

In this sample, this clonotype turned up a few times. This chain links TRBV4-2 with TRBJ1-5; no clear D. This CDR3 region has 14 residues. Germline V gives CDR1 LGHNA, CDR2 YNFKEQ. Trimming left V 0 bases short and J 0 bases short, with 3 bases between. In DNA, the CDR3 is TGTGCCAGCAGCCAAGAAGGTAGCAATCAGCCCCAGCATTTT. Translated, it gives CASSQEGSNQPQHF.

The sample holds many counts of this clonotype. V gene TRBV20-1 combines with J gene TRBJ2-5, with 9 positions matching TRBD2. J lost 4 bases, V lost 3 bases, and 6 bases had no gene match. CDR3 length equals 14 residues. CDR1 and CDR2 from the germline V gene are DFQATT and SNEGSKA (reference sequence). The CDR3 sequence is CSARRLAGTETQYF. The CDR3 DNA is TGCAGTGCTAGGCGGCTAGCGGGAACAGAGACCCAGTACTTC.

This clonotype has at least ten counts. The gene calls are TRBV5-1 and TRBJ2-7; D not resolved. The CDR3 runs to 11 residues. Between the trimmed V and J ends, which lost 5 bases and 4 bases, there was a span of 7 bases. Germline lookup yields CDR1 SGHRS and CDR2 YFSETQ. The CDR3 DNA sequence: TGCGCCAGCAGTGTAGGGTACGAGCAGTACTTC. Translated: CASSVGYEQYF.